Below, 11 T cell receptor beta chains from the same sample are listed, as sequenced in a study of blood T cell repertoires in COVID-19. Using immunoSEQ multiplex PCR, the repertoire was profiled, and TCRdb retains in-frame clones only, with some absent. The sample contains around 180,000 clones, over 75% of which appear only once. Sequencing was carried out using peripheral blood. These receptors were taken from a person aged 65-85 years with COVID-19, enrolled during active disease.

The chain carries TRBV3-1 (or the pseudogene TRBV3-2) and TRBJ2-7; the D is unclear. From germline, CDR1 is LGHDT and CDR2 YNNKEL (reference sequence). V lost 4 bases to trimming and J lost 2 bases, with 12 bases between them. The CDR3 is 14 amino acids. In nucleotides, the CDR3 is TGTGCCAGCAGCCTTTCTACCACGACCTACGAGCAGTACTTC. This codes for CASSLSTTTYEQYF.

This chain uses TRBV5-1 with TRBJ2-1; 14 positions agree with TRBD2. The CDR3 covers 18 residues. The germline V gene encodes CDR1 SGHRS and CDR2 YFSETQ. V trimming: 4 bases; J trimming: 7 bases; junction bases outside the gene matches: 13. This chain's CDR3 is CASSGIGTSGSSPNEQFF. The DNA for the CDR3 is TGCGCCAGCAGCGGTATTGGGACTAGCGGGAGTTCCCCGAATGAGCAGTTCTTC.

The rearrangement uses TRBV19 and TRBJ1-5; the match to TRBD1 covers 7 bases. Trimming removed 7 bases from V and 4 bases from J; junction bases left unmatched: 4. This CDR3 spans 13 amino acids. Germline V lookup: CDR1 LNHDA, CDR2 SQIVND (reference sequence). For the CDR3, the DNA is TGTGCCAGTAATTACAGGGGAAATCAGCCCCAGCATTTT. Amino acids: CASNYRGNQPQHF.

The chain joins TRBV11-2 to TRBJ2-7; D uncertain. The germline V gene encodes CDR1 SGHAT and CDR2 FQNNGV. The V gene lost 4 bases and the J gene lost 0 bases, with 25 bases spanning the gap. The CDR3 runs to 19 residues. The CDR3 DNA reads as TGTGCCAGCAGCTCCTCGGCCCTCCGGAGCAGACGAGGCTCCTACGAGCAGTACTTC. As protein: CASSSSALRSRRGSYEQYF.

The V call is TRBV28, the J call TRBJ2-7; TRBD1 agrees at 10 bases. The CDR3 covers 15 residues. Germline CDR1 MDHEN, CDR2 SYDVKM. After removal of 5 bases from V and 4 bases from J, the junction contained 8 bases not matched to a gene. CDR3 in amino acids: CASSTPGQGLYEQYF. The CDR3, as DNA: TGTGCCAGCAGTACACCGGGACAGGGGCTTTACGAGCAGTACTTC.

This clone was observed a few times. V usage is TRBV15 and J usage is TRBJ2-7; D may be TRBD2 (5 bases). The CDR3 runs to 13 residues. The germline V gene encodes CDR1 LNHNV and CDR2 YYDKDF (reference sequence). V was shortened by 3 bases and J by 0 bases, with 6 bases between the two germline ends. DNA of the CDR3: TGTGCCACCAGCAGGCGGGCCTCCTACGAGCAGTACTTC. This sequence encodes CATSRRASYEQYF.

This rearrangement joins TRBV7-9 to TRBJ1-2; 7 bases line up with TRBD1. The length of the CDR3 is 13 residues. CDR1 SEHNR and CDR2 FQNEAQ come from the germline V gene (reference sequence). The V and J ends lost 3 bases and 8 bases, in that order; junction bases with no gene match: 6. CDR3 protein: CASSLTGLIGYTF. CDR3 DNA: TGTGCCAGCAGCTTGACAGGGTTGATCGGCTACACCTTC. Supplemented by reference TRBV7-9 and TRBJ1-2, the full variable domain reads DTGVSQNPRHKITKRGQNVTFRCDPISEHNRLYWYRQTLGQGPEFLTYFQNEAQLEKSRLLSDRFSAERPKGSFSTLEIQRTEQGDSAMYLCASSLTGLIGYTFGSGTRLTVV.

The chain recombines TRBV5-1 with TRBJ2-7; 8 nucleotides match TRBD1. The CDR3 is made up of 13 amino acids. CDR1 and CDR2 (germline): SGHRS, YFSETQ. With 4 bases clipped from V and 3 bases from J, the junction kept 3 bases outside the gene matches. This CDR3 reads CASSPGQDYEQYF. CDR3 DNA sequence: TGCGCCAGCAGCCCGGGACAGGACTACGAGCAGTACTTC.

J is TRBJ1-5 and V is TRBV5-6, with D unclear. The CDR3 totals 14 residues. Per the germline V gene, CDR1 is SGHDT and CDR2 is YYEEEE. V gave up 3 bases and J gave up 2 bases, with 9 bases separating them. In DNA, the CDR3 is TGTGCCAGCAGCTACCGGGTTCGCAATCAGCCCCAGCATTTT. Translation: CASSYRVRNQPQHF.

The chain links TRBV6-4 to TRBJ2-3; 9 bases are shared with TRBD2. The CDR3 spans 16 residues. Germline values: CDR1 MRHNA, CDR2 SNTAGT. V lost 9 bases and J lost 0; bases outside the gene matches: 10. The CDR3 DNA sequence: TGTGCCAGGAGCCCGTTGGCGGGAGGGAGCACAGATACGCAGTATTTT. This translates into CARSPLAGGSTDTQYF.

This chain links TRBV7-9 with TRBJ2-1, with D possibly matching TRBD1 (5 bases). The germline V gene encodes CDR1 SEHNR and CDR2 FQNEAQ (reference sequence). V gave up 3 bases and J gave up 2 bases, with 11 bases separating them. CDR3 length: 15 residues. CDR3 region: CASSFLGQAYNEQFF. CDR3 sequence (DNA): TGTGCCAGCAGCTTCCTCGGACAAGCCTACAATGAGCAGTTCTTC.